The following is a TCR beta chain sequence with its context. Produced via immunoSEQ multiplex PCR; TCRdb's table is partial and in-frame only. Of 85,000 to 110,000 clones listed, more than 75% are singletons. This record belongs to a study of blood T cell repertoires in COVID-19. Study details: T cells, B-cell-depleted T cells, or PBMCs supplied cDNA or gDNA.

The V end lost 4 bases, the J end lost 7 bases, and 7 bases lay between the germline ends. The CDR3 covers 11 residues. The receptor was derived from a human donor in a cohort sampled during active COVID-19. Sequencing input: peripheral blood. V gene TRBV12-3 or TRBV12-4 combines with J gene TRBJ1-1, with D hard to call. CDR3 bases: TGTGCCAGCAGTTCGGTCGGTGAAGCTTTCTTT. This gives the protein CASSSVGEAFF.